This passage covers 25 T cell receptor beta chains from one sample sequenced in a study of CD8 T cells in Susac syndrome. When the RNA was reverse transcribed, random hexamers were used with an input of about 0.5 to 1 ug. TCRdb independently ran MiXCR on the immunoSEQ multiplex PCR reads; one entry per CDR3 protein. This table has some 160,000 distinct CDR3 sequences, approximately 95% appearing once. Sequenced input: CD8+ T cells from PBMCs. The receptors stem from a human donor with multiple sclerosis.

This sequence joins TRBV20-1 and TRBJ2-7; 7 positions agree with TRBD1. The J segment lost 3 bases and the V segment lost 1 base, leaving 9 bases of the junction unmatched. CDR1 and CDR2 from the germline V gene are DFQATT and SNEGSKA (reference sequence). The CDR3 consists of 15 residues. The CDR3 here is CSARAYLTGSYEQYF. The CDR3 DNA reads as TGCAGTGCTAGAGCTTACCTGACAGGGAGCTACGAGCAGTACTTC.

The gene calls are TRBV19 and TRBJ1-1, with no clear D. The CDR3 spans 10 residues. Germline V CDR1 and CDR2: LNHDA, SQIVND (reference sequence). V lost 7 bases, J lost 5 bases, and 5 bases lay in between. CDR3 nucleotides: TGTGCCAGTAACGGGACTGAAGCTTTCTTT. Protein: CASNGTEAFF.

The gene calls are TRBV25-1 and TRBJ2-1, with D unresolved. The CDR3 extends over 10 amino acids. CDR1 MGHDK and CDR2 SYGVNS come from the germline V gene. The V end lost 3 bases, the J end lost 9 bases, and 3 bases lay between the germline ends. The DNA of the CDR3 is TGTGCCAGCAGTGACCTTGAGCAGTTCTTC. It yields the protein CASSDLEQFF.

V gene TRBV7-9 combines with J gene TRBJ1-1; D unclear. This CDR3 has 12 amino acids. V was cut by 1 base and J by 8 bases, with 8 bases left in between. Per the germline V gene, CDR1 is SEHNR and CDR2 is FQNEAQ (reference sequence). The CDR3 region has the DNA TGTGCCAGCAGCTTAGGGGCCTCCGAAGCTTTCTTT. It yields the protein CASSLGASEAFF.

CDR3 protein: CSARVPTGLNYNSPLHF. The DNA for the CDR3 is TGCAGTGCTAGAGTCCCGACAGGGCTGAACTATAATTCACCCCTCCACTTT. The chain combines TRBV20-1 with TRBJ1-6, with 7 nucleotides matching TRBD1. The germline CDR1 and CDR2 sequences are DFQATT and SNEGSKA (reference sequence). The CDR3 consists of 17 residues. Germline trimming cut 1 base from V and 3 bases from J; bases unmatched to any gene: 9.

The genes are TRBV9 and TRBJ2-3, with a weak D call TRBD1 (5 bases). The CDR3 consists of 14 residues. Per germline, CDR1 SGDLS and CDR2 YYNGEE. V was trimmed by 0 bases and J by 3 bases, leaving 8 bases between them. The CDR3 reads CASSVGRTTDTQYF. As DNA, the CDR3 is TGTGCCAGCAGCGTAGGAAGGACAACAGATACGCAGTATTTT.

The J gene is TRBJ2-1, the V gene TRBV14; no definite D call. CDR1 and CDR2 from the germline V gene are SGHDN and FVKESK. CDR3 length equals 15 residues. V lost 5 bases and J 0 bases, leaving 11 bases between the germline ends. The CDR3: CASSFRPSSYNEQFF. The CDR3 coding sequence is TGTGCCAGCAGCTTCCGACCAAGCTCCTACAATGAGCAGTTCTTC.

The CDR3 here is CSVVPGAYNEQFF. The CDR3 DNA is TGCAGCGTTGTCCCAGGTGCCTACAATGAGCAGTTCTTC. The chain combines TRBV29-1 with TRBJ2-1, with no clear D. The CDR3 runs 13 residues. With 4 bases removed from V and 2 bases from J, the gap between germline ends came to 9 bases. Per germline, CDR1 SQVTM and CDR2 ANQGSEA.

V usage is TRBV12-5 and J usage is TRBJ1-5; D is undetermined. Trimming shortened V by 1 base and J by 7 bases, and 8 bases separated the two germline ends. Germline V lookup: CDR1 LGHNT, CDR2 FRNRAP. CDR3 size: 13 residues. The CDR3 loop is CASGLGGVQPQHF. As DNA, the CDR3 is TGTGCTAGTGGTTTGGGGGGTGTGCAGCCCCAGCATTTT.

A remark on this clonotype: The junction shows a germline mismatch at one end, possibly a read error. This chain links TRBV4-1 with TRBJ2-2, with a tentative D call TRBD1 (5 bases). Germline-derived CDR1 and CDR2 are MGHRA and YSYEKL. This CDR3 contains 14 residues. The CDR3: CASSQGAQSGELFF. Here the CDR3 DNA reads TGCGCCAGCAGTCAAGGGGCCCAGTCAGGGGAGCTGTTTTTT.

A single count supports this clonotype. The chain is built from TRBV4-1 and TRBJ2-7, with 7 bases matching TRBD2. This CDR3 has 17 amino acids. The junction had 8 bases not matched to a gene; V was cut back by 0 bases and J by 0 bases. The germline V gene has CDR1 MGHRA and CDR2 YSYEKL. As DNA, the CDR3 is TGCGCCAGCAGCCAAGACCCCACGCGGGGGAGCTCCTACGAGCAGTACTTC. This translates into CASSQDPTRGSSYEQYF.

The chain combines TRBV20-1 with TRBJ2-7, with D possibly TRBD1 on 6 matching bases. V lost 3 bases, J lost 5 bases, and 11 bases lay in between. CDR3 length equals 12 residues. Looked up from germline, CDR1 is DFQATT and CDR2 is SNEGSKA (reference sequence). The DNA for the CDR3 is TGCAGTGCTAGTATGGGACACCACGAGCAGTACTTC. As protein: CSASMGHHEQYF.

The gene calls are TRBV2 and TRBJ2-3; 14 nucleotides line up with TRBD2. This CDR3 is built from 18 residues. Germline CDR1 reads SNHLY; CDR2 reads FYNNEI. V dropped 5 bases and J dropped 0; count of bases not matched to a gene: 7. The CDR3 is CASSSGLAGALSTDTQYF. DNA of the CDR3: TGTGCCAGCAGTTCGGGACTAGCGGGGGCCCTAAGCACAGATACGCAGTATTTT.

V usage is TRBV7-6 and J usage is TRBJ1-1, with unresolved D. Trimming cost V 1 base and J 5 bases, with 11 bases left between them. CDR3 size: 14 residues. Germline assignment: CDR1 SGHVS and CDR2 FNYEAQ. The CDR3 region has the DNA TGTGCCAGCAGCTTAGGGAGGGATTTTACTGAAGCTTTCTTT. Residues: CASSLGRDFTEAFF.

A single count supports this clonotype. The chain links TRBV2 to TRBJ1-5, with a possible D match to TRBD1 (6 bases). The CDR3 consists of 11 residues. V was pared by 8 bases and J by 9 bases, with 11 bases between. Germline values: CDR1 SNHLY, CDR2 FYNNEI. The DNA for the CDR3 is TGTGCCAGCTCGACAGGCTGGCCCCAGCATTTT. Its translation: CASSTGWPQHF.

V usage is TRBV29-1 and J usage is TRBJ1-2, with D perhaps TRBD1 (5 bases). Germline V lookup: CDR1 SQVTM, CDR2 ANQGSEA. V was clipped by 0 bases and J by 0 bases, with 11 bases between them. This CDR3 comprises 15 residues. The CDR3 region is CSVEDWGSTNYGYTF. The CDR3 DNA follows: TGCAGCGTTGAAGATTGGGGCAGTACTAACTATGGCTACACCTTC. The whole variable domain, remainder taken from reference TRBV29-1 and TRBJ1-2, is SAVISQKPSRDICQRGTSLTIQCQVDSQVTMMFWYRQQPGQSLTLIATANQGSEATYESGFVIDKFPISRPNLTFSTLTVSNMSPEDSSIYLCSVEDWGSTNYGYTFGSGTRLTVV.

This rearrangement joins TRBV4-2 to TRBJ2-1; TRBD2 matches at 10 bases. This CDR3 contains 21 residues. The germline gives CDR1 LGHNA, CDR2 YNFKEQ. V shed 1 base, J shed 1 base, and the junction held 16 bases outside the gene matches. The CDR3 nucleotides are TGTGCCAGCAGCCAAGGGCCAACACTAGCGGGACAACGAGGGTCCTACAATGAGCAGTTCTTC. Its translation is CASSQGPTLAGQRGSYNEQFF.

The V call is TRBV5-4, the J call TRBJ2-7; tentatively, D is TRBD1 (6 bases). Trimming removed 0 bases at V and 3 bases at J, with 13 bases between. Germline V lookup: CDR1 SGHNT, CDR2 YYREEE (reference sequence). This CDR3 is built from 15 residues. CDR3 coding DNA: TGTGCCAGCAGCTTGGGGGCAGGGGACCTCTACGAGCAGTACTTC. Translated, it gives CASSLGAGDLYEQYF.

V is TRBV6-5 and J is TRBJ2-3; 7 bases agree with TRBD1. J gave up 6 bases and V 6 bases, and 9 bases lay outside the gene matches. The CDR3 runs 14 residues. Germline CDR1 is MNHEY and CDR2 is SVGAGI. DNA for the CDR3: TGTGCCAGCAGCCTAGACAGGGTGGGCGATACGCAGTATTTT. Protein: CASSLDRVGDTQYF.

The CDR3 region is CASSYPAPPTGELFF. The CDR3 region has the DNA TGTGCCAGCAGTTACCCCGCCCCGCCCACCGGGGAGCTGTTTTTT. The genes are TRBV6-2 or TRBV6-3 and TRBJ2-2, with D unclear. Deletions cut 2 bases from V and 4 bases from J, with 11 bases between. Germline values: CDR1 MNHEY, CDR2 SVGEGT. This CDR3 has 15 amino acids.

This clonotype was seen only once. This rearrangement joins TRBV6-1 to TRBJ2-7; TRBD1 might be the D (6 bases). The CDR3 extends over 16 amino acids. The germline V and J ends were trimmed by 2 bases and 9 bases, with 23 bases remaining between them. Per the germline V gene, CDR1 is MNHNS and CDR2 is SASEGT. The CDR3 DNA follows: TGTGCCAGCAGTGAAAGCGGCAGGGGTGAAGGGGACGGGCAGTACTTC. Amino acids: CASSESGRGEGDGQYF.

This clonotype has a single count. This sequence joins TRBV6-2 or TRBV6-3 and TRBJ1-2, with no clear D. The germline gives CDR1 MNHEY, CDR2 SVGEGT. CDR3 length equals 12 residues. V lost 4 bases and J lost 6, with 9 bases in between. The CDR3 region has the DNA TGTGCCAGCAGTTGGACTCCTGATGGCTACACCTTC. The encoded protein is CASSWTPDGYTF.

The CDR3 nucleotides read TGTGCCAGCAGCCTCAGGACAGGGAAAAAAAACATTCAGTACTTC. Its protein product is CASSLRTGKKNIQYF. This chain uses TRBV14 with TRBJ2-4, with TRBD1 matching 8 bases. V lost 4 bases to trimming and J lost 4 bases; unmatched junction nucleotides: 6. The CDR3 is 15 residues long. Germline values: CDR1 SGHDN, CDR2 FVKESK.

The chain employs TRBV7-9 and TRBJ2-1, with D hard to call. CDR3 length: 15 amino acids. The germline gives CDR1 SEHNR, CDR2 FQNEAQ (reference sequence). With 5 bases removed from V and 3 bases from J, the gap between germline ends came to 14 bases. The CDR3, as DNA: TGTGCCAGCAGCGTACGTAATCTAGGCTACAATGAGCAGTTCTTC. It yields the protein CASSVRNLGYNEQFF.

This clonotype was detected once. This chain links TRBV11-2 with TRBJ2-7; no definite D call. The CDR3 has 14 residues. Germline CDR1 SGHAT, CDR2 FQNNGV. V lost 3 bases and J 3 bases, leaving 12 bases between the germline ends. The CDR3 sequence is CASSFSSRSYEQYF. Written as DNA, the CDR3 is TGTGCCAGCAGCTTTTCCTCTAGGAGCTACGAGCAGTACTTC.